The clone carrying this T cell receptor beta chain was counted ten times or more. The CDR3 has 16 residues. V lost 4 bases and J lost 0, with 12 bases in between. Germline CDR1 and CDR2: MDHEN and SYDVKM. Researchers amplified the TCR beta CDR3 regions from RNA transcripts. The TCR CDR3 was amplified in a first-round RT-PCR using the HTBI primer set. From the multiplex PCR reads, TCRdb called clonotypes with MiXCR, one entry per CDR3 protein. The sample records 500,000 to 750,000 distinct CDR3 sequences, approximately 15% being singletons. Ophthalmopathy cases scored 3 or more on the Clinical Activity Score and 4 or more on NOSPECS grade, with duration below 3 months. Those patients with uncontrolled infection, other autoimmune disease, pregnancy or lactation were excluded. Isolation of PBMCs was performed on around 9.8 ml fresh peripheral blood. The sample originates from a study of T cells in Graves' hyperthyroidism and ophthalmopathy.

The receptor was derived from a woman aged 18-29 years with Graves' ophthalmopathy. Sequencing was carried out using blood. The J gene is TRBJ2-2, the V gene TRBV28; the D gene is possibly TRBD1 (6 bases). The CDR3 region has the DNA TGTGCCAGCAGTTCCTACAGGGCAACGAACACCGGGGAGCTGTTTTTT. Residues: CASSSYRATNTGELFF.